Only a few counts were recorded for the clone carrying this T cell receptor (beta chain). Antigen: not known. The treatment is: approximately nine-day PBMC culture with coronavirus spike peptide pools or control peptides (ViraFEST assay). The CDR3 sequence is 12 residues long. Trimming shortened V by 4 bases and J by 4 bases, and 8 bases separated the two germline ends. Germline CDR1 and CDR2: SEHNR and FQNEAQ (reference sequence). Sequence data for DNA of cultured CD4+ T cells were generated by the Oncomine TCR Beta short-read assay. Scientists extracted genomic DNA from CD4+ T cells grown in culture. TCRdb reprocessed the PCR reads via MiXCR and lists one record per CDR3 protein. This sample has some 10,000 distinct CDR3 sequences; about 60% occur once, and the top ten carry approximately 17%. These data are taken from a study of vaccination and CD4 T cells after COVID-19.

Sequenced material: CD4+ T cells from blood, cultured in vitro. The sequence was collected from a human donor who had recovered from COVID-19. The V gene is TRBV7-9, the J gene TRBJ2-7; D unresolved. The CDR3 loop reads CASSSDGYEQYF. In DNA, the CDR3 is TGTGCCAGCAGCTCGGACGGGTACGAGCAGTACTTC.